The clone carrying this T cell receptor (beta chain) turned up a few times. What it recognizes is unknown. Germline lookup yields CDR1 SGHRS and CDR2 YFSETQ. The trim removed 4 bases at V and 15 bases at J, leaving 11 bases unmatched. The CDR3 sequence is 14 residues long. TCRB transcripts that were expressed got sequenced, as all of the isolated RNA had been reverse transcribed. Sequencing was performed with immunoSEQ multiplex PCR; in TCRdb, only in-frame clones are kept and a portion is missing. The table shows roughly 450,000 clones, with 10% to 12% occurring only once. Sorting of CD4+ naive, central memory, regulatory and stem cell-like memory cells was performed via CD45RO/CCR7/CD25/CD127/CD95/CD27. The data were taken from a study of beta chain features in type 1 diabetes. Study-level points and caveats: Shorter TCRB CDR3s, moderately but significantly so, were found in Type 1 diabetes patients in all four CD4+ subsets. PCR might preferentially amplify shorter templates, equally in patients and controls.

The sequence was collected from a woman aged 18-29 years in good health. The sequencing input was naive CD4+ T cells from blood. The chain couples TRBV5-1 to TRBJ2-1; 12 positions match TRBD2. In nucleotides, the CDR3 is TGCGCCAGCAGCCTGGGACTAGCGGGTGGCCCGGGGTTCTTC. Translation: CASSLGLAGGPGFF.